This note documents a single T cell receptor (beta chain) sequence. This clone occurred once. Its antigen remains undetermined. The sample holds no much larger clone one base away, and base qualities are not on file. These data come from a study of shared clonotypes between healthy human individuals (dated by TCRdb to between 2020 and 2021). General notes on the study: A couple of women and three men aged 18 to 49 years were included in the cohort. The study deeply sequenced blood TCR repertoires of five healthy adults to estimate repertoire size and the extent of clonotype sharing between individuals. To increase sequencing depth and limit assay-specific biases, TCR repertoire library preparation and sequencing were carried out by different laboratories using diverse techniques. Each donor's leukapheresis produced roughly between roughly 0.85 and 9.5 billion PBMCs. For each donor, three plates each were used for CD4 naive and CD4 memory, two plates were used for CD8 naive, and one plate was used for CD8 memory.

Healthy HIV-negative adults with no recently reported acute infections or vaccinations were included as donors. All donors were Caucasian adults living in Nashville, Tennessee, USA. CD4+ T cells were enriched by magnetic negative selection, after which naive cells were positively selected on CD45RA and the negative fraction was taken as the memory subset. Blood was obtained by leukapheresis, after which PBMCs were separated by Ficoll-Histopaque density gradient centrifugation and cryopreserved in liquid nitrogen vapor phase. Analytical flow cytometry was used to check the purity and quantity of each magnetically sorted T cell population. Genomic DNA was isolated from every sorted fraction and measured by UV absorbance on a Nanodrop 2000c. Overall study outcomes, separate from this receptor: Larger estimated clonotype richness was generally found for naive subsets than for memory subsets. Clonotypes shared by all four sorted-subset donors showed higher generation probabilities than non-shared clonotypes. Because the study included only a small number of donors, the genetic and exposure-history diversity represented was limited. Based on pairwise subsampling, the degree of clonotype sharing among donors was expected to be affected by sequencing depth. Incomplete sequencing was indicated by rarefaction of sorted-subset datasets, despite the large sequencing depth. Sharing across several donors was observed for around 4.8% of naive CD4, around 3.5% of naive CD8, over 2% of memory CD4, and about 0.4% of memory CD8 clonotypes. Sampling was restricted to blood, and TCR repertoires in tissue are likely to differ from TCR repertoires in blood.

Using the deep immunoSEQ assay, multiplex PCR amplified TCR CDR3 regions from genomic DNA. Extracted genomic DNA from each cell subset was spread evenly across all wells of several immunoSEQ 96-well plates, with each plate serving as a replicate. Each replicate PCR for sorted subsets received approximately 200 ng genomic DNA, equal to tens of thousands of T cell genomes. The purified libraries were quantified using a Qubit 3.0 fluorometer, sized with a Bioanalyzer 2100, and then quantified again using the KAPA Library Quantification kit. Every immunoSEQ 96-well plate was sequenced on a separate single-read 150-cycle Illumina NextSeq 550 flow cell. On the authors' methods: The immunoSEQ output contained only junctional sequences without quality scores, so filtering could not match that applied to full-length reads. To assign V/J genes and CDR3, sequences were annotated using PyIR, a Python wrapper for IgBLAST v1.9, with IMGT germline references. Reads were removed for weak V/J assignments (E-value above 1e-6), missing CDR3, stop codons, out-of-frame junctions, or ambiguous translated residues. V3J clonotypes were defined as sequences sharing the same inferred V gene, J gene, and CDR3 amino acid sequence. Percentage overlap between repertoires was calculated by dividing the number of shared unique clonotypes by the size of the smaller repertoire. Richness of each repertoire was evaluated using RTK rarefaction, the Chao1 estimator, and Recon v2.1 estimates of unobserved clonotypes. Generation probabilities for all TCRbeta clonotypes obtained by the gDNA method from several donors were computed using OLGA. TCRdb took over this immuneACCESS table, retaining in-frame rearrangements with V and J assigned. Such tables are incomplete; in checked studies, under half of the missing clones stem from an unresolved V gene, and the remainder is unexplained. V, J and clone size derive from that table, while D and trimming were established from the DNA sequence. This sample gives some 2,500,000 clones in total; about nine tenths of them show up just once. Around 0.38% of the sample is in the top ten clones.

V has 3 bases trimmed and J has 2 bases trimmed; junction bases matching no gene number 5. The germline V gene gives CDR1 as SGDLS and CDR2 as YYNGEE. Measured from the cysteine to the phenylalanine, the CDR3 is 17 residues long. Here the CDR3 DNA is all that survives: 51 bases in frame from base 1. The sequenced material came from naive CD4+ T cells from PBMCs. The cell subset or site label corresponds to: CD45RA+ positively selected. The V and J genes are TRBV9 and TRBJ2-2, with 12 bases in between that match TRBD2. The receptor comes from a man in his late teens or twenties in good health. Some clones in this sample may be carry-over from other donors' samples. For the CDR3, the sequence is CASSARGLAGNTGELFF. The DNA sequence is TGTGCCAGCAGCGCAAGAGGACTAGCGGGAAACACCGGGGAGCTGTTTTTT.